This T cell receptor (beta chain) was retrieved from a study of cytomegalovirus exposure and HLA in healthy donors. Overall study results and limits: As immune exposure information, only CMV serostatus was available. TCR beta V- and J-gene trimming was later associated with a missense DCLRE1C variant. Prior analysis indicated that the majority of TCR beta V segments exhibited productivity approximately 90% or approximately 30% of the time.

In the case of this clone: What it binds is not known.

With 60 Vbeta and 13 Jbeta primers, the PCR was carried out. Per the original methods: Roughly 11 million shared chains were among the roughly 80 million unique TCR beta chains that a later analysis counted. TCRdb's copy holds only in-frame clones and misses some; the assay was immunoSEQ multiplex PCR. The DNA gave D and trimming, while V, J and clone size come from that table. The sample lists roughly 180,000 clones, about three quarters occurring once. The J segment lost 5 bases and the V segment lost 3 bases, leaving 8 bases of the junction unmatched. This CDR3 is 15 amino acids long. CDR1 MDHEN and CDR2 SYDVKM come from the germline V gene.

This receptor was taken from a woman in her fifties or sixties in good health and CMV-seropositive. Sequenced input: PBMCs. The chain has TRBV28 and TRBJ2-7; 9 nucleotides match TRBD1. CDR3 amino acids: CASSFAGQGIDEQYF. DNA for the CDR3: TGTGCCAGCAGTTTCGCCGGACAGGGGATTGACGAGCAGTACTTC.